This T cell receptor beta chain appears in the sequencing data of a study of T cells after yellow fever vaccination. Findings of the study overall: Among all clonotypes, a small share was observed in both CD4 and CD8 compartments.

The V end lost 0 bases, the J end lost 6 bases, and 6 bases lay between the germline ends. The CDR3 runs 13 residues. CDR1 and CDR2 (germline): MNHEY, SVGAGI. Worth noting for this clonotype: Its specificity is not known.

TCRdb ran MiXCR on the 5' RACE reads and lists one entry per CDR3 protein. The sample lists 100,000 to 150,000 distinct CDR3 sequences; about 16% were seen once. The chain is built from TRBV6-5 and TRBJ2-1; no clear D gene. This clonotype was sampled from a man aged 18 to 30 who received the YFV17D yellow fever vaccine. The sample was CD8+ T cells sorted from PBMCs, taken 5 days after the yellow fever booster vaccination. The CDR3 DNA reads TGTGCCAGCAGTTACTCGGTTAGCAATGAGCAGTTCTTC. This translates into CASSYSVSNEQFF.